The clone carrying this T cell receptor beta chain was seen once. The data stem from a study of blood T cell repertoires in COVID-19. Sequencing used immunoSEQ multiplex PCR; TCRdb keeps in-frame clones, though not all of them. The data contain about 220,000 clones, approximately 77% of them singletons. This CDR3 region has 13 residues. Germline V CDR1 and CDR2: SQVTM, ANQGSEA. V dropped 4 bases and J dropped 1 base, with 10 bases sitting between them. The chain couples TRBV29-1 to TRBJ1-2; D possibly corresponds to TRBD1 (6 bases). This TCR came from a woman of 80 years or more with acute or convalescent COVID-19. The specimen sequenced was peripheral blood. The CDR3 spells CSVGIGGNYGYTF. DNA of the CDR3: TGCAGCGTTGGAATAGGGGGTAACTATGGCTACACCTTC.